Presented here are 20 T cell receptor beta chains from one specimen sequenced in a study of shared clonotypes between healthy human individuals. Profiling relied on immunoSEQ multiplex PCR, and the TCRdb table lists in-frame clones only, not all of them. Found here are about 2 million clones, around 96% of them singletons; the top ten hold 1% to 1.5%. CD45RO negativity and positive selection for CCR7 defined naive CD8 cells, a population that excluded terminally differentiated effector memory CD45RA+ cells. Sample: naive CD8+ T cells sorted from blood. The receptors come from a man aged 18 to 29 in good health.

The chain couples TRBV7-8 to TRBJ2-7; weak D call: TRBD1 (6 bases). Germline V gene lookup returns CDR1 SGHVS and CDR2 FQNEAQ. The CDR3 is 15 residues long. Trimming pared 1 base from V and 3 bases from J, leaving 13 bases between. The CDR3 DNA reads TGTGCCAGCAGCTTAGAGATGGGGGCGGGCTACGAGCAGTACTTC. Its translation is CASSLEMGAGYEQYF.

The chain links TRBV5-6 to TRBJ1-1; D is perhaps TRBD1 (5 bases). The V end was cut by 3 bases, the J end by 11 bases, with 23 bases between. The length of the CDR3 is 15 residues. CDR1 and CDR2 from the germline V gene are SGHDT and YYEEEE. CDR3 protein: CASSYSGTVIVGAFF. DNA for the CDR3: TGTGCCAGCAGCTATTCCGGGACCGTTATAGTGGGGGCTTTCTTT.

The genes are TRBV6-1 and TRBJ1-5; D ambiguous. Germline CDR1 MNHNS, CDR2 SASEGT. Trimming cost V 2 bases and J 3 bases, with 8 bases left between them. The CDR3 contains 14 residues. DNA for the CDR3: TGTGCCAGCAGTGAACAATGGGACAATCAGCCCCAGCATTTT. Protein: CASSEQWDNQPQHF.

As DNA, the CDR3 is TGCAGCGTTGAAAGCGGGTCCGGGGAGCAGTACTTC. It encodes CSVESGSGEQYF. V is TRBV29-1 and J is TRBJ2-7; weak D call: TRBD2 (6 bases). Trimming stripped 2 bases from V and 7 bases from J, with 12 bases between. Germline V gene sequence: CDR1 SQVTM, CDR2 ANQGSEA. CDR3 length equals 12 residues.

About this clone: The junction departs from the called germline gene at one end, perhaps through a read error. The chain is built from TRBV13 and TRBJ1-1; 11 bases match TRBD1. The CDR3 is 14 amino acids. Germline assignment: CDR1 PRHDT and CDR2 FYEKMQ (reference sequence). DNA of the CDR3: TGTGCCAGCAACTTAGGACAGGGGGCATCTGAAGCTTTCTTT. This codes for CASNLGQGASEAFF.

V usage is TRBV13 and J usage is TRBJ1-3; no definite D call. The germline V gene has CDR1 PRHDT and CDR2 FYEKMQ (reference sequence). The CDR3 spans 13 residues. V was shortened by 5 bases and J by 4 bases, with 9 bases between the two germline ends. The CDR3 nucleotides read TGTGCCAGCAGCCATAATAACGGAAACACCATATATTTT. This gives the protein CASSHNNGNTIYF.

The chain combines TRBV5-1 with TRBJ1-4; D uncertain. The germline V gene encodes CDR1 SGHRS and CDR2 YFSETQ. Between the trimmed V and J ends, which lost 5 bases and 1 base, there was a span of 3 bases. CDR3 size: 12 residues. CDR3 loop: CASRITNEKLFF. Written as DNA, the CDR3 is TGCGCCAGCAGGATAACTAATGAAAAACTGTTTTTT.

This chain connects TRBV25-1 to TRBJ2-7; 10 bases align to TRBD1. The germline V gene encodes CDR1 MGHDK and CDR2 SYGVNS. The length of the CDR3 is 14 residues. Losses at the gene ends were 5 bases for V and 5 bases for J; bases not matched to a gene: 6. CDR3 sequence (DNA): TGTGCCAGCAGTTTCCGGACAGGGGGGGACGAGCAGTACTTC. Its translation is CASSFRTGGDEQYF.

In this sample, this clone turned up once. The V and J genes are TRBV6-6 and TRBJ1-1, with D unclear. This CDR3 spans 13 amino acids. V gave up 0 bases and J gave up 7 bases, with 9 bases separating them. The V gene's germline CDR1 is MNHNY and CDR2 SVGAGI (reference sequence). Here the CDR3 reads CASSYSYGVEAFF. The CDR3 DNA reads TGTGCCAGCAGTTACTCGTATGGGGTTGAAGCTTTCTTT.

The V gene is TRBV5-8, the J gene TRBJ2-1, with D perhaps matching TRBD1 (6 bases). Germline loops: CDR1 SGHTS, CDR2 YDEGEE. The CDR3 contains 14 residues. V was cut by 6 bases and J by 2 bases, with 12 bases left in between. The CDR3 sequence is CASTVGTTYNEQFF. DNA for the CDR3: TGTGCCAGCACCGTAGGGACAACCTACAATGAGCAGTTCTTC.

Regarding this clone: Other DNA sequences in this specimen translate into the identical CDR3. The V and J genes are TRBV7-8 and TRBJ2-1, with TRBD2 matching 10 bases. With V trimmed by 5 bases and J by 3 bases, 4 bases remained unmatched. From germline, CDR1 is SGHVS and CDR2 FQNEAQ. This CDR3 has 15 amino acids. The DNA of the CDR3 is TGTGCCAGCAGCCCCCTAGCGGGAGTCTACAATGAGCAGTTCTTC. Its protein is CASSPLAGVYNEQFF.

The chain combines TRBV5-1 with TRBJ1-4; possible D gene TRBD1, 5 bases. V lost 6 bases and J lost 4, with 10 bases in between. The CDR3 loop spans 13 amino acids. Germline CDR1 SGHRS, CDR2 YFSETQ. In nucleotides, the CDR3 is TGCGCCAGCAACCCGGGGGGTAATGAAAAACTGTTTTTT. Amino acids: CASNPGGNEKLFF.

The CDR3 loop reads CSVDETNTGELFF. Written as DNA, the CDR3 is TGCAGCGTTGACGAGACCAACACCGGGGAGCTGTTTTTT. V is TRBV29-1 and J is TRBJ2-2; no firm D call. The CDR3 contains 13 residues. Germline V lookup: CDR1 SQVTM, CDR2 ANQGSEA. V lost 3 bases, J lost 2 bases, and 7 bases lay in between.

This clone has a single count. The V and J genes are TRBV7-9 and TRBJ1-3; TRBD1 aligns across 9 bases. The CDR3 consists of 16 residues. The ends lost 4 bases at V and 2 bases at J; junction bases unmatched: 6. The germline V gene encodes CDR1 SEHNR and CDR2 FQNEAQ (reference sequence). CDR3 DNA sequence: TGTGCCAGCAGCTCCCTGGACAGGGGACCTGGAAACACCATATATTTT. Translated: CASSSLDRGPGNTIYF.

The chain is built from TRBV7-6 and TRBJ2-6; 7 bases fit TRBD2. V shed 3 bases and J 0 bases; nucleotides not matched to a gene: 11. Germline lookup yields CDR1 SGHVS and CDR2 FNYEAQ. The CDR3 is 19 residues long. CDR3 amino acids: CASSLLGGVASSGANVLTF. The CDR3 region has the DNA TGTGCCAGCAGCTTGCTGGGGGGGGTCGCAAGCTCTGGGGCCAACGTCCTGACTTTC. Drawing the rest from reference TRBV7-6 and TRBJ2-6, the complete variable domain is GAGVSQSPRYKVTKRGQDVALRCDPISGHVSLYWYRQALGQGPEFLTYFNYEAQQDKSGLPNDRFSAERPEGSISTLTIQRTEQRDSAMYRCASSLLGGVASSGANVLTFGAGSRLTVL.

The table lists this clone with a count of one. The chain combines TRBV4-1 with TRBJ2-5, with unresolved D. The CDR3 runs 14 residues. V shed 5 bases and J shed 5 bases, with 15 bases lying between them. The V gene's germline CDR1 is MGHRA and CDR2 YSYEKL. The CDR3, as DNA: TGCGCCAGCAGCTTACGGCAGTCTGGGGAGACCCAGTACTTC. It translates to CASSLRQSGETQYF.

The CDR3 loop reads CASALAGGPYNEQFF. The CDR3 coding sequence is TGTGCCAGCGCACTAGCGGGGGGGCCTTACAATGAGCAGTTCTTC. The chain combines TRBV27 with TRBJ2-1; 13 bases align to TRBD2. The V gene's germline CDR1 is MNHEY and CDR2 SMNVEV (reference sequence). V lost 8 bases and J lost 4; bases outside the gene matches: 5. The CDR3 is made up of 15 amino acids.

The table lists this clone with a few counts. Other DNA variants within this sample encode the same CDR3. The rearrangement uses TRBV11-2 and TRBJ2-7, with D unresolved. Deletions cut 0 bases from V and 4 bases from J, with 4 bases between. CDR3 size: 12 residues. CDR1 SGHAT and CDR2 FQNNGV come from the germline V gene. The CDR3 DNA reads as TGTGCCAGCAGCTTAGATCGGTACGAGCAGTACTTC. It encodes CASSLDRYEQYF.

The chain is built from TRBV11-2 and TRBJ2-7; D remains ambiguous. The ends were cut back, 5 bases at V and 5 bases at J, with 22 bases in the middle. The CDR3 spans 16 residues. Germline V gene sequence: CDR1 SGHAT, CDR2 FQNNGV. The CDR3 sequence: CASSPSLLAASHEQYF. CDR3 DNA: TGTGCCAGCAGCCCCAGCTTGTTGGCAGCATCCCACGAGCAGTACTTC.

Written as DNA, the CDR3 is TGCGCCAGCAGCCTAAATCTAGCGGCTGGGGACGAGCAGTACTTC. Its translation is CASSLNLAAGDEQYF. This rearrangement joins TRBV4-1 to TRBJ2-7, with TRBD2 matching over 7 bases. The V segment lost 4 bases and the J segment 5 bases; nucleotides outside the gene matches: 11. CDR1 MGHRA and CDR2 YSYEKL come from the germline V gene. The CDR3 has 15 amino acids.